This record covers a single T cell receptor beta chain. Germline V lookup: CDR1 SEHNR, CDR2 FQNEAQ (reference sequence). This CDR3 has 13 residues. The germline V and J ends were trimmed by 2 bases and 3 bases, with 8 bases remaining between them. Sequenced by immunoSEQ multiplex PCR; TCRdb stores in-frame clones only, minus some. The sample holds fewer than 60,000 clones, just over 90% seen once. The source of the sample is a study of T cell changes during pregnancy in multiple sclerosis. The chain employs TRBV7-9 and TRBJ2-7; unclear D gene. The TCR sequence derives from a female donor with multiple sclerosis, enrolled in a pregnancy study. Source: peripheral blood, taken in the second trimester of pregnancy. This chain's CDR3 is CASSLYHSYEQYF. DNA for the CDR3: TGTGCCAGCAGCTTATATCACAGCTACGAGCAGTACTTC. Based on the CDR3 plus reference TRBV7-9 and TRBJ2-7, the full variable domain is DTGVSQNPRHKITKRGQNVTFRCDPISEHNRLYWYRQTLGQGPEFLTYFQNEAQLEKSRLLSDRFSAERPKGSFSTLEIQRTEQGDSAMYLCASSLYHSYEQYFGPGTRLTVT.